The TCR beta chain described here comes from a study of glioma-infiltrating T cells. General study points: Tissue-blood divergence was below expectation in non-neoplastic patients, above in gliomas.

Using RNA template, CDR3s of TCR alpha and beta were amplified with iRepertoire arm-PCR. TCRdb re-analysed the multiplex PCR reads in MiXCR, keeping a single row per CDR3 protein. The top ten clones hold 25% to 30% of a sample with roughly 130,000 distinct CDR3 sequences, around 25% of them seen once. As to this clonotype: What it binds is not known. The junction does not match germline at one end; this may be a read error.

The source material was glioma tissue, nonneoplastic brain tissue, or PBMCs (not recorded which). This clonotype originated in a human donor with low-grade glioma or glioblastoma, undergoing nonglioma brain surgery, or in good health (not recorded which).

The CDR3 nucleotides read TGTGCCAGCAGCTTAGCGTTAGATAGGCAGTATTTT. This sequence encodes CASSLALDRQYF. This chain links TRBV7-2 with TRBJ2-3, with unresolved D. Looked up from germline, CDR1 is SGHTA and CDR2 is FQGNSA. The CDR3 loop spans 12 amino acids.